This T cell receptor beta chain was sequenced for a study of blood T cell repertoires in COVID-19. Turning to the study itself: Sources were T cells, B-cell-depleted T cells, or PBMCs; the material itself was cDNA or gDNA.

Residents of 24 US areas, aged about 18 to 95 years, made up the participants. Source study methods: Reference gene primers were amplified, and this amplification served to estimate nucleated cell counts. Assay: immunoSEQ multiplex PCR; the TCRdb copy retains only in-frame clones and omits some. Clonal size and the V and J genes are those of that table, whereas D and trimming came from the DNA. Seen here are approximately 250,000 clones, 70% to 90% observed once, and the top ten hold 4.1%. In its sample, this clone was seen once. V shed 1 base, J shed 3 bases, and the junction held 8 bases outside the gene matches. Germline V gene sequence: CDR1 SGHTA, CDR2 FQGNSA. The CDR3 runs to 16 residues.

The specimen sequenced was PBMCs or T cells enriched from blood (not recorded which). The rearrangement joins TRBV7-2 to TRBJ2-7, with 8 nucleotides matching TRBD2. The TCR comes from a young woman with acute COVID-19. The CDR3 reads CASSLVWREDHYEQYF. Here the CDR3 DNA reads TGTGCCAGCAGCTTAGTGTGGCGGGAGGATCACTACGAGCAGTACTTC.